This T cell receptor beta chain stems from a study of blood T cell repertoires in COVID-19. Turning to the study itself: Acute and convalescent COVID-19 samples came from the United States, Italy and Spain. From T cells, B-cell-depleted T cells, or PBMCs came the material, which was cDNA or gDNA.

Original processing notes: Estimation of nucleated cell counts relied on the amplification of reference gene primers. TCRdb's copy holds only in-frame clones and misses some; the assay was immunoSEQ multiplex PCR. V and J calls and clone size follow that table, whereas D and trimming were derived from the DNA. Seen here are fewer than 130,000 clones, approximately 80% observed once, and the top ten hold approximately 15%. Input material: peripheral blood. This sequence originates from a woman in her sixties or seventies with acute or convalescent COVID-19.

The CDR3 region has the DNA TGTGCCAGCAGTCACCCGGGACAGGGCTACGAGCAGTACTTC. Amino acids: CASSHPGQGYEQYF. The V and J genes are TRBV27 and TRBJ2-7; TRBD1 matches 9 bases. Germline CDR1 and CDR2: MNHEY and SMNVEV (reference sequence). J lost 3 bases, V lost 5 bases, and 5 bases had no gene match. CDR3 length: 14 residues.